These 13 T cell receptor beta chains originate from one sample sequenced in a study of cytomegalovirus exposure and HLA in healthy donors. The PCR used 60 Vbeta and 13 Jbeta primers. Data came from immunoSEQ multiplex PCR; TCRdb stores just in-frame clones and leaves some out. The sample holds 100,000 to 150,000 clones, around three quarters seen once. The sample comprised PBMCs. Source of these receptors: a man aged 30 to 45 in good health and CMV-seronegative.

The rearrangement joins TRBV19 to TRBJ2-1; TRBD1 matches 8 bases. There are 16 residues in the CDR3. Germline CDR1 is LNHDA and CDR2 is SQIVND (reference sequence). After removal of 0 bases from V and 7 bases from J, the junction contained 8 bases not matched to a gene. The CDR3 nucleotides read TGTGCCAGTAGTATAGATCTAGGACAGGGATGGAATGAGCAGTTCTTC. As protein: CASSIDLGQGWNEQFF.

The gene calls are TRBV5-6 and TRBJ1-1; D ambiguous. Per germline, CDR1 SGHDT and CDR2 YYEEEE. Trimming cost V 4 bases and J 4 bases, with 11 bases left between them. The CDR3 totals 13 residues. The CDR3, as DNA: TGTGCCAGCAGCCCTAATCTAGGCACTGAAGCTTTCTTT. Translated, it gives CASSPNLGTEAFF.

This rearrangement joins TRBV6-1 to TRBJ2-3; TRBD2 matches 10 bases. V gave up 2 bases and J gave up 2 bases; unmatched junction bases: 1. CDR3 length: 15 residues. From germline, CDR1 is MNHNS and CDR2 SASEGT. CDR3 sequence: CASSELAGVTDTQYF. CDR3 nucleotides: TGTGCCAGCAGTGAACTAGCGGGGGTCACAGATACGCAGTATTTT.

DNA of the CDR3: TGTGCCAGCAGTCCCAGACTAGCGGGGGGGCCCGGGGCCAACGTCCTGACTTTC. This codes for CASSPRLAGGPGANVLTF. J is TRBJ2-6 and V is TRBV2, with 14 bases identical to TRBD2. V shed 5 bases, J shed 4 bases, and the junction held 7 bases outside the gene matches. Per the germline V gene, CDR1 is SNHLY and CDR2 is FYNNEI. The CDR3 has 18 residues.

This clone showed up just a few times. V gene TRBV10-3 combines with J gene TRBJ2-3; weak D call: TRBD2 (5 bases). Germline CDR1 ENHRY, CDR2 SYGVKD. The CDR3 runs to 13 residues. Trimming cost V 7 bases and J 6 bases, with 14 bases left between them. The chain's CDR3 is CAIKDSSADTQYF. CDR3 coding DNA: TGTGCCATCAAGGATAGTAGCGCGGATACGCAGTATTTT.

The chain recombines TRBV9 with TRBJ2-7, with a tentative D call TRBD1 (5 bases). CDR3 size: 15 residues. CDR1 is SGDLS and CDR2 is YYNGEE in the germline V gene. Trimming cost V 3 bases and J 2 bases, with 15 bases left between them. In DNA, the CDR3 is TGTGCCAGCAGCGGGGGCTTAGACCCTACCTACGAGCAGTACTTC. The encoded protein is CASSGGLDPTYEQYF.

The V and J genes are TRBV11-2 and TRBJ2-7, with no clear D. Germline lookup yields CDR1 SGHAT and CDR2 FQNNGV. CDR3 length equals 15 residues. The germline V and J ends were trimmed by 2 bases and 1 base, with 12 bases remaining between them. The CDR3: CASSLRQVPSYEQYF. CDR3 coding DNA: TGTGCCAGCAGCTTACGGCAGGTCCCGTCCTACGAGCAGTACTTC.

CDR3 sequence reads: CASSPGQGYGYTF. Written as DNA, the CDR3 is TGTGCCAGTAGTCCGGGACAGGGCTATGGCTACACCTTC. V gene TRBV19 combines with J gene TRBJ1-2; TRBD1 agrees at 9 bases. This CDR3 has 13 amino acids. Germline lookup yields CDR1 LNHDA and CDR2 SQIVND (reference sequence). Trimming took 5 bases from V and 4 from J; bases not matched to a gene: 2. Based on the CDR3 plus reference TRBV19 and TRBJ1-2, the full variable domain is DGGITQSPKYLFRKEGQNVTLSCEQNLNHDAMYWYRQDPGQGLRLIYYSQIVNDFQKGDIAEGYSVSREKKESFPLTVTSAQKNPTAFYLCASSPGQGYGYTFGSGTRLTVV.

This clone was recorded once. This chain connects TRBV16 to TRBJ1-1; 9 bases are shared with TRBD1. V lost 4 bases to trimming and J lost 4 bases; unmatched junction nucleotides: 4. This CDR3 region has 14 residues. CDR1 is KGHSY and CDR2 is FQNENV in the germline V gene. CDR3 amino acids: CASSLQGAGTEAFF. CDR3 in DNA: TGTGCCAGCAGCCTACAGGGGGCAGGCACTGAAGCTTTCTTT.

V and J are TRBV2 and TRBJ2-1; D remains unclear. The CDR3 spans 14 residues. CDR1 and CDR2 (germline): SNHLY, FYNNEI. V was shortened by 3 bases and J by 11 bases, with 17 bases between the two germline ends. The CDR3 nucleotides read TGTGCCAGCAGTGACCTGACTGGTTCCCAGAAGCAGTTCTTC. Amino acids: CASSDLTGSQKQFF.

This chain links TRBV19 with TRBJ1-3, with 8 bases identical to TRBD1. The CDR3 totals 14 residues. CDR1 and CDR2 (germline): LNHDA, SQIVND (reference sequence). V was pared by 10 bases and J by 1 base, with 6 bases of the junction left unmatched. CDR3 bases: TGTGCCACCGGACAGGGAGTTTCTGGAAACACCATATATTTT. This sequence encodes CATGQGVSGNTIYF.

This sequence joins TRBV7-9 and TRBJ2-1; 8 nucleotides match TRBD2. Unmatched junction bases numbered 9, after V lost 6 bases and J lost 2 bases. This CDR3 is 16 amino acids long. Germline V lookup: CDR1 SEHNR, CDR2 FQNEAQ (reference sequence). CDR3 DNA: TGTGCCAGCAGTCAAATAGCGGGGCCCCCCTACAATGAGCAGTTCTTC. Its protein is CASSQIAGPPYNEQFF.

This chain connects TRBV28 to TRBJ1-1, with D unclear. Germline CDR1 reads MDHEN; CDR2 reads SYDVKM. The germline V and J ends were trimmed by 6 bases and 3 bases, with 11 bases remaining between them. This CDR3 has 13 amino acids. CDR3 nucleotides: TGTGCCAGCAGCCAAACAGTGGACACTGAAGCTTTCTTT. This sequence encodes CASSQTVDTEAFF.